This TCR beta chain was documented in a study of regulatory T cells in long-lasting Graves disease. Arm-PCR of CDR3 regions and iRepertoire HTBI primers were used to build TCR beta libraries. One entry per CDR3 protein results from TCRdb running MiXCR on the multiplex PCR reads. The table shows 320,000 or so distinct CDR3 sequences, with 15% to 20% occurring only once. Time point: newly diagnosed GD, antithyroid drugs for less than 3 months. With RNA extracted from PBMCs as input, the TCR library was made. This CDR3 has 11 amino acids. At least ten counts were recorded for this clonotype. The junction departs from germline at one end; a sequencing error may be responsible.

The TCR comes from a female donor with Graves disease. This chain connects TRBV12-3 or TRBV12-4 to TRBJ1-1, with D unclear. Sequenced material: peripheral blood mononuclear cells (PBMCs), taken at new diagnosis, from a patient treated with antithyroid drugs. As DNA, the CDR3 is TGTGCCAGCAGCTTAGCTACTGAAGCTTTCTTT. Translating gives CASSLATEAFF.